Shown below are 15 T cell receptor beta chains from a single sample sequenced in a study of blood T cell repertoires in COVID-19. TCRdb's table, derived via immunoSEQ multiplex PCR, lists solely in-frame clones and lacks some. The data contain 250,000 or so clones, roughly 90% of them singletons. Material for sequencing was peripheral blood. The origin of the receptors is a woman aged 25 to 45 with acute or convalescent COVID-19.

This clone was counted once. The CDR3 coding sequence is TGTGCCAGCAGCTTACGACAGGAGAGCATGGATGGCTACACCTTC. Its protein is CASSLRQESMDGYTF. This chain links TRBV7-3 with TRBJ1-2; the D gene is possibly TRBD1 (6 bases). The CDR3 runs 15 residues. Trimming cost V 2 bases and J 6 bases, with 16 bases left between them. In germline, CDR1 is SGHTA, CDR2 FQGTGA.

The J gene is TRBJ2-5, the V gene TRBV4-3, with unresolved D. The CDR3 totals 15 residues. V was shortened by 3 bases and J by 4 bases, with 15 bases between the two germline ends. Germline V lookup: CDR1 LGHNA, CDR2 YSLEER. CDR3 nucleotides: TGCGCCAGCAGCCAGTCCCGAGGTGTCCCAGAGACCCAGTACTTC. Amino acid sequence: CASSQSRGVPETQYF.

Written as DNA, the CDR3 is TGTGCCAGCAGCTTAGACGCGGGAGCGTACAATGAGCAGTTCTTC. Amino acid sequence: CASSLDAGAYNEQFF. The rearrangement links TRBV7-2 to TRBJ2-1; 7 bases match TRBD2. The CDR3 loop spans 15 amino acids. CDR1 and CDR2 (germline): SGHTA, FQGNSA. Losses at the gene ends were 1 base for V and 4 bases for J; bases not matched to a gene: 4.

In this sample, this clone turned up once. The V gene is TRBV3-1 (or the pseudogene TRBV3-2), the J gene TRBJ2-3; 12 nucleotides align to TRBD2. CDR3 length equals 18 residues. Trimming at V came to 3 bases and at J to 0 bases, leaving 7 bases not matched to a gene. CDR1 LGHDT and CDR2 YNNKEL come from the germline V gene (reference sequence). The DNA for the CDR3 is TGTGCCAGCAGCCAGGTTAACCTAGCGGGAGGGAGCACAGATACGCAGTATTTT. This codes for CASSQVNLAGGSTDTQYF.

V and J are TRBV19 and TRBJ2-3, with 9 bases aligning to TRBD2. From germline, CDR1 is LNHDA and CDR2 SQIVND (reference sequence). CDR3 length: 15 residues. With V trimmed by 3 bases and J by 6 bases, 7 bases remained unmatched. The CDR3 loop reads CASSIIAGGDDTQYF. The CDR3 DNA follows: TGTGCCAGTAGTATCATTGCGGGAGGGGACGATACGCAGTATTTT.

The V gene is TRBV5-1, the J gene TRBJ2-5, with D perhaps TRBD2 (5 bases). Germline V gene data show CDR1 as SGHRS and CDR2 as YFSETQ. V lost 1 base and J 5 bases, leaving 15 bases between the germline ends. This CDR3 region has 15 residues. The CDR3 DNA reads as TGCGCCAGCAGCTTGTATCTAGGTTCGGGGGAGACCCAGTACTTC. Its protein is CASSLYLGSGETQYF. Supplemented by reference TRBV5-1 and TRBJ2-5, the full variable domain reads KAGVTQTPRYLIKTRGQQVTLSCSPISGHRSVSWYQQTPGQGLQFLFEYFSETQRNKGNFPGRFSGRQFSNSRSEMNVSTLELGDSALYLCASSLYLGSGETQYFGPGTRLLVL.

This chain links TRBV9 with TRBJ2-3; 7 bases are shared with TRBD1. From germline, CDR1 is SGDLS and CDR2 YYNGEE. This CDR3 region has 16 residues. Unmatched junction bases numbered 14, after V lost 4 bases and J lost 6 bases. The CDR3 is CASSTRTGASGDTQYF. In nucleotides, the CDR3 is TGTGCCAGCAGCACGCGAACAGGGGCCTCAGGGGATACGCAGTATTTT.

The V gene is TRBV7-3, the J gene TRBJ2-1, with D possibly TRBD2 on 5 matching bases. Between the trimmed V and J ends, which lost 5 bases and 0 bases, there was a span of 11 bases. The CDR3 covers 15 residues. Germline V gene lookup returns CDR1 SGHTA and CDR2 FQGTGA. The CDR3 DNA sequence: TGTGCCAGCAGCCCGGGATGGAGCTCCTACAATGAGCAGTTCTTC. Its translation: CASSPGWSSYNEQFF.

The table lists this clone with a count of one. This chain connects TRBV4-1 to TRBJ1-1; 9 nucleotides match TRBD1. The CDR3 is made up of 15 amino acids. J gave up 6 bases and V 3 bases, and 8 bases lay outside the gene matches. Germline CDR1 MGHRA, CDR2 YSYEKL. Written as DNA, the CDR3 is TGCGCCAGCAGCCACTTCGGGACAGGGTCATCTGAAGCTTTCTTT. Translated: CASSHFGTGSSEAFF.

This chain uses TRBV1 with TRBJ1-5. TRBV1 counts as a pseudogene. This CDR3 has 15 amino acids. CDR3 DNA: TGCACCAGCAGCCAAGCGGGTTGGGGCAATCAGCCCCAGCATTTT. Amino acids: CTSSQAGWGNQPQHF.

The chain uses TRBV5-6 and TRBJ2-1; D unclear. V was trimmed by 2 bases and J by 1 base, leaving 7 bases between them. CDR1 SGHDT and CDR2 YYEEEE come from the germline V gene. The CDR3 has 14 residues. The CDR3 sequence: CASSFTGSYNEQFF. DNA for the CDR3: TGTGCCAGCAGCTTTACTGGTTCCTACAATGAGCAGTTCTTC.

J is TRBJ1-1 and V is TRBV15; tentative D call: TRBD1 (6 bases). Trimming stripped 4 bases from V and 7 bases from J, with 10 bases between. The germline CDR1 and CDR2 sequences are LNHNV and YYDKDF (reference sequence). This CDR3 spans 12 amino acids. CDR3 in DNA: TGTGCCACCAGCAACTACAGGGTTGAAGCTTTCTTT. Amino acids: CATSNYRVEAFF.

In this sample, this clone turned up once. This chain joins TRBV20-1 and TRBJ1-2; no clear D. Between the trimmed V and J ends, which lost 3 bases and 2 bases, there was a span of 7 bases. The CDR3 is 12 amino acids. Germline loops: CDR1 DFQATT, CDR2 SNEGSKA (reference sequence). CDR3 sequence reads: CSASRENYGYTF. CDR3 nucleotide sequence: TGCAGTGCTAGTAGAGAAAACTATGGCTACACCTTC.

The rearrangement joins TRBV29-1 to TRBJ1-5; the D gene is possibly TRBD1 (5 bases). The CDR3 is 13 amino acids. Germline CDR1 is SQVTM and CDR2 is ANQGSEA. The germline V and J ends were trimmed by 6 bases and 6 bases, with 15 bases remaining between them. CDR3 protein: CSVGGGTGQPQHF. In DNA, the CDR3 is TGCAGCGTCGGGGGGGGGACCGGTCAGCCCCAGCATTTT.

This clone occurred a few times. The V and J genes are TRBV11-3 and TRBJ1-4, with 7 bases aligning to TRBD1. The CDR3 extends over 14 amino acids. The V gene end was trimmed by 5 bases and the J gene end by 8 bases; junction bases not matched to a gene: 8. CDR1 SGHNT and CDR2 YENEEA come from the germline V gene. The CDR3 region is CASSRGGDSEKLFF. The DNA of the CDR3 is TGTGCCAGCAGCAGAGGAGGGGACAGCGAAAAACTGTTTTTT. The entire variable domain, with the rest obtained from reference TRBV11-3 and TRBJ1-4, is as follows: EAGVVQSPRYKIIEKKQPVAFWCNPISGHNTLYWYLQNLGQGPELLIRYENEEAVDDSQLPKDRFSAERLKGVDSTLKIQPAELGDSAVYLCASSRGGDSEKLFFGSGTQLSVL.